The entry below gives a single TCR beta chain sequence along with its context. The source material, RNA transcripts, was used to amplify TCR beta CDR3 regions. The HTBI set primed first-round TCR CDR3 RT-PCR. MiXCR was run by TCRdb on the multiplex PCR reads, yielding one entry per CDR3 protein. The sample includes a few hundred thousand distinct CDR3 sequences, roughly 46% of them seen just once. The CDR3 is 9 residues long. From germline, CDR1 is DFQATT and CDR2 SNEGSKA (reference sequence). V shed 3 bases and J shed 7 bases, with 0 bases lying between them. The data belong to a study of T cells in Graves' hyperthyroidism and ophthalmopathy. No ophthalmopathy progression within 18 months constituted stable Graves' hyperthyroidism. Patients aged 18 to 65 had newly diagnosed hyperthyroidism of under 2 months' duration. Patients with uncontrolled infections, other autoimmune diseases, pregnancy or lactation were excluded. Diagnoses rested on clinical symptoms, serum thyroxine and TRAb, thyroid ultrasound and orbital computed tomography.

The sequencing sample was made of peripheral blood or thyroid tissue (not recorded which). The chain links TRBV20-1 to TRBJ2-2; no firm D call. The receptor's source is a woman aged 18-35 years with Graves' hyperthyroidism. CDR3 in amino acids: CSASGELFF. Here the CDR3 DNA reads TGCAGTGCTAGCGGGGAGCTGTTTTTT.